This T cell receptor (beta chain) was sequenced for a study of cytomegalovirus exposure and HLA in healthy donors. The CDR3 is 18 amino acids. CDR1 and CDR2 from the germline V gene are LNHDA and SQIVND (reference sequence). V dropped 3 bases and J dropped 2 bases, with 21 bases sitting between them. Libraries were prepared by immunoSEQ multiplex PCR; TCRdb keeps only in-frame clonotypes and omits some of them. The data contain about 200,000 clones, 80% to 90% of them singletons. This TCR derives from a woman between 18 and 29 years old in good health and CMV-seronegative. Sequencing used PBMCs. The gene calls are TRBV19 and TRBJ2-3; maybe TRBD2 (5 bases). This CDR3 reads CASSIATIKRKITDTQYF. The CDR3 DNA follows: TGTGCCAGTAGTATTGCGACTATTAAGCGAAAGATCACAGATACGCAGTATTTT. Supplemented by reference TRBV19 and TRBJ2-3, the full variable domain reads DGGITQSPKYLFRKEGQNVTLSCEQNLNHDAMYWYRQDPGQGLRLIYYSQIVNDFQKGDIAEGYSVSREKKESFPLTVTSAQKNPTAFYLCASSIATIKRKITDTQYFGPGTRLTVL.